This T cell receptor beta chain emerged from a study of identical twins. V was clipped by 11 bases and J by 3 bases; unmatched bases: 16. The CDR3 sequence is 18 residues long. TCRdb itself ran the 5' RACE reads through MiXCR, one entry per CDR3 protein. The data contain a few hundred thousand distinct CDR3 sequences, over 8.5% of them singletons. This clonotype has just a few counts. Its matching antigen is unknown. Whole-study results and caveats: Out-of-frame beta sequences exhibited a weaker degree of excess twin sharing.

The data also belong to a second study, concerning yellow fever vaccine responses in identical twins. That paper notes: Reportedly, twins' vaccine T cell responses looked partly convergent and partly personalized.

This rearrangement joins TRBV12-3 or TRBV12-4 to TRBJ2-4; 13 positions agree with TRBD2. The TCR originated in a woman aged 18-35 years in good health. Sequences were obtained from PBMCs. The CDR3 coding sequence is TGTGCCCGCTGTCACACTAGCGGGGGGGCCGTGAGCAAAAACATTCAGTACTTC. It translates to CARCHTSGGAVSKNIQYF.